This TCR beta chain emerged from a study of OX40 agonist ivuxolimab in advanced cancers. Deletions cut 1 base from V and 6 bases from J, with 13 bases between. The germline V gene has CDR1 MGHRA and CDR2 YSYEKL. The CDR3 has 15 residues. The table came from immunoSEQ multiplex PCR; TCRdb's copy has only in-frame clones and leaves some out. The sample includes around 33,000 clones, around 84% of them seen just once. The TCR originated in an adult with an advanced solid tumor such as melanoma, head and neck, liver or kidney cancer. This chain connects TRBV4-1 to TRBJ2-4; D is possibly TRBD1 or TRBD2 (5 bases each). This specimen consisted of CD4+ or CD8+ T cells sorted from blood, obtained in a trial of the OX40 agonist ivuxolimab. The CDR3 nucleotides read TGCGCCAGCAGCCAAGGCCCCGGGGCCCCAAACATTCAGTACTTC. Protein sequence: CASSQGPGAPNIQYF.